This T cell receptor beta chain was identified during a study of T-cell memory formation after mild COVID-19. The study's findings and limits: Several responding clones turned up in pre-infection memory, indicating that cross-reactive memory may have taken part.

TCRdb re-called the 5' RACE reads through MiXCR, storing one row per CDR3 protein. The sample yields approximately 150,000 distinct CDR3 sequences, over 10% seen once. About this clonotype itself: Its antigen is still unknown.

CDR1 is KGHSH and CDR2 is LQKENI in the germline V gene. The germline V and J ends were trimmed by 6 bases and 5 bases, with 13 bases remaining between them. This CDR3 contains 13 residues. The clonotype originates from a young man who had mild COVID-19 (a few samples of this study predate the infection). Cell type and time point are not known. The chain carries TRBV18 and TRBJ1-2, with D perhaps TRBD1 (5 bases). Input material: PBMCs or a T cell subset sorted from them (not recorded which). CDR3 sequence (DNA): TGTGCCAGCTCCCCCGACAGAGTATATGGCTACACCTTC. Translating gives CASSPDRVYGYTF.